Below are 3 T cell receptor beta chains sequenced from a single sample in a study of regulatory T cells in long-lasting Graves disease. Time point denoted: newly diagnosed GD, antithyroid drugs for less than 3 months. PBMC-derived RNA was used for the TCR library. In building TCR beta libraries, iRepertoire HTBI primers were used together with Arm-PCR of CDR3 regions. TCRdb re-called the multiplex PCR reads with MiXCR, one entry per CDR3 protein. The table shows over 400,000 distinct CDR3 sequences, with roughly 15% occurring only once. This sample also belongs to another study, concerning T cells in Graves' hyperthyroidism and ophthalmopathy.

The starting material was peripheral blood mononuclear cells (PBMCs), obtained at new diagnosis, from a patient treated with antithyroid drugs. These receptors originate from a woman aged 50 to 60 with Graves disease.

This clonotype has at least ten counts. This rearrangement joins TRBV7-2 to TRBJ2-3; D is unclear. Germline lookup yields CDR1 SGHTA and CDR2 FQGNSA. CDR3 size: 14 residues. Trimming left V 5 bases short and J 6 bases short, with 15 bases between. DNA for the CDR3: TGTGCCAGCAGCCCCAGGACGGAACTGGATACGCAGTATTTT. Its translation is CASSPRTELDTQYF.

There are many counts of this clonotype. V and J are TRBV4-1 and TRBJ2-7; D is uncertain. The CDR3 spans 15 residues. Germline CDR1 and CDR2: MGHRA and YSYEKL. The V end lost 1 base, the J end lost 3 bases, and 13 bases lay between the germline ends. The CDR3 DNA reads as TGCGCCAGCAGCCAAGTTAATAATCAATTCTACGAGCAGTACTTC. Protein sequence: CASSQVNNQFYEQYF.

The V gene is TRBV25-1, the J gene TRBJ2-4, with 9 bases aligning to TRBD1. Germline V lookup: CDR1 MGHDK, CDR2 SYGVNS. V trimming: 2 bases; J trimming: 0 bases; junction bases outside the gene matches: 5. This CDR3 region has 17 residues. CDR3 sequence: CASSEGGQGVAKNIQYF. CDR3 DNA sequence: TGTGCCAGCAGTGAAGGGGGACAGGGTGTAGCCAAAAACATTCAGTACTTC. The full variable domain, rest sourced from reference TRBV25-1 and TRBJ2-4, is EADIYQTPRYLVIGTGKKITLECSQTMGHDKMYWYQQDPGMELHLIHYSYGVNSTEKGDLSSESTVSRIRTEHFPLTLESARPSHTSQYLCASSEGGQGVAKNIQYFGAGTRLSVL.